This TCR beta chain was profiled in a study of control samples from healthy donors and cancer patients. This clone showed up just once. This CDR3 spans 15 amino acids. V lost 0 bases and J lost 4, with 10 bases in between. The germline V gene has CDR1 KGHSH and CDR2 LQKENI. The method was immunoSEQ multiplex PCR; TCRdb's version includes in-frame clones alone and lacks a portion of them. The sample gives roughly 130,000 clones, approximately 90% of which show up once; approximately 9.4% is in the top ten. The TCR was taken from a woman aged 25 to 39 in good health. Sequenced: blood. This rearrangement joins TRBV18 to TRBJ1-5; maybe TRBD1 (6 bases). CDR3 nucleotide sequence: TGTGCCAGCTCACCACCGGGGGCGGCTAATCAGCCCCAGCATTTT. Its translation is CASSPPGAANQPQHF.